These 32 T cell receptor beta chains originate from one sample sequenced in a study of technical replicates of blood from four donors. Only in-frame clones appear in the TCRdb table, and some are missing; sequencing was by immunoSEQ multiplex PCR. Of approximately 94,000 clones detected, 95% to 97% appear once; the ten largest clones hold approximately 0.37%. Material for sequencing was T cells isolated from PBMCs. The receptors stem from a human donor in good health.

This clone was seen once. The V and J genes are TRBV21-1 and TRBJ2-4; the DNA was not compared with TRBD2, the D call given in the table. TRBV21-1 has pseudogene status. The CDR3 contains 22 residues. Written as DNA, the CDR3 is TGTGCCACCTTATGGGATCTAGCGGGAGGAGTTATTCGAAAGTCGACCAAAAACATTCAGTACTTC. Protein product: CATLWDLAGGVIRKSTKNIQYF.

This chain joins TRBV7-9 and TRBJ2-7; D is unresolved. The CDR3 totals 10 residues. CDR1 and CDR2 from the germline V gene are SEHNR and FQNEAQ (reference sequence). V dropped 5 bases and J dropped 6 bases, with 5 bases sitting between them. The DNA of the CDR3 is TGTGCCAGCAGCCCCCGCGAGCAGTACTTC. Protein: CASSPREQYF. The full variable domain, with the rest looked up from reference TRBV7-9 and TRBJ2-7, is DTGVSQNPRHKITKRGQNVTFRCDPISEHNRLYWYRQTLGQGPEFLTYFQNEAQLEKSRLLSDRFSAERPKGSFSTLEIQRTEQGDSAMYLCASSPREQYFGPGTRLTVT.

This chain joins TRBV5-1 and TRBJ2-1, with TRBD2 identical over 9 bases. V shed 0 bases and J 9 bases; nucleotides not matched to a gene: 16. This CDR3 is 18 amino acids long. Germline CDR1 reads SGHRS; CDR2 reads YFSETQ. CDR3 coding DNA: TGCGCCAGCAGCTTGGCGGGTAGCGGGTCTAGCGGGAATTTTGAGCAGTTCTTC. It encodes CASSLAGSGSSGNFEQFF. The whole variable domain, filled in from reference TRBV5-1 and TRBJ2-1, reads KAGVTQTPRYLIKTRGQQVTLSCSPISGHRSVSWYQQTPGQGLQFLFEYFSETQRNKGNFPGRFSGRQFSNSRSEMNVSTLELGDSALYLCASSLAGSGSSGNFEQFFGPGTRLTVL.

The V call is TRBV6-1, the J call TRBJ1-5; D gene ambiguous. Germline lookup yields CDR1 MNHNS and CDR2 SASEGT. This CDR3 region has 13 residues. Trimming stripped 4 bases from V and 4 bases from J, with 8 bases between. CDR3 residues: CASSGSPNQPQHF. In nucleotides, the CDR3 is TGTGCCAGCAGTGGAAGCCCAAATCAGCCCCAGCATTTT.

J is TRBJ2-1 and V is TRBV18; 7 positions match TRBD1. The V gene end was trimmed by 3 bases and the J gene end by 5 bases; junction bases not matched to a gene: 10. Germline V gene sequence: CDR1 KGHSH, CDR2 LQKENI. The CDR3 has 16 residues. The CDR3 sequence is CASSPVAGGQDNEQFF. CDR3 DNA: TGTGCCAGCTCACCCGTAGCAGGGGGTCAAGACAATGAGCAGTTCTTC. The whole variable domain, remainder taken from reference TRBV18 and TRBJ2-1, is NAGVMQNPRHLVRRRGQEARLRCSPMKGHSHVYWYRQLPEEGLKFMVYLQKENIIDESGMPKERFSAEFPKEGPSILRIQQVVRGDSAAYFCASSPVAGGQDNEQFFGPGTRLTVL.

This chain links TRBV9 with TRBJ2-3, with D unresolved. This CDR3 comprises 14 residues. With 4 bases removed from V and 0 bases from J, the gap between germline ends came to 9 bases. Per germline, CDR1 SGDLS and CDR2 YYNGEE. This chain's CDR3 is CASSPTGSTDTQYF. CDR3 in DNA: TGTGCCAGCAGCCCCACCGGGAGCACAGATACGCAGTATTTT. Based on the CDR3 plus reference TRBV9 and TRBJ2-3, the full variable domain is DSGVTQTPKHLITATGQRVTLRCSPRSGDLSVYWYQQSLDQGLQFLIQYYNGEERAKGNILERFSAQQFPDLHSELNLSSLELGDSALYFCASSPTGSTDTQYFGPGTRLTVL.

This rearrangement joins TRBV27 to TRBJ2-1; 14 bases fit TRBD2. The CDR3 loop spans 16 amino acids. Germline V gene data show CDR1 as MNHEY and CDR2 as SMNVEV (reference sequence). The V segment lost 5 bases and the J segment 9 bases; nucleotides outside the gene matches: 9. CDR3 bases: TGTGCCAGCAGTATACCGGGACTAGCGGGAGAAGTTGAGCAGTTCTTC. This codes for CASSIPGLAGEVEQFF.

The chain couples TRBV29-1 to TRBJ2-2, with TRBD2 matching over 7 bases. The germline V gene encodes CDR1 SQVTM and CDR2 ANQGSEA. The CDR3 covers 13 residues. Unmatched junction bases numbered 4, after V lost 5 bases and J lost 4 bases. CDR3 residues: CSVRDYLTGELFF. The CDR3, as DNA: TGCAGCGTTAGGGACTACCTCACCGGGGAGCTGTTTTTT.

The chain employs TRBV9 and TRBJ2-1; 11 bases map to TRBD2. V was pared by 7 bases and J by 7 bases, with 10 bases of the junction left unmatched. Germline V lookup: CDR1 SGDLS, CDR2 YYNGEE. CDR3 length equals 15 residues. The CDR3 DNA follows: TGTGCCAGCGGAAATAGCGGGAGGGCCTTTAATGAGCAGTTCTTC. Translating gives CASGNSGRAFNEQFF.

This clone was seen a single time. The CDR3 spells CASSLLLGGYNEQFF. CDR3 bases: TGTGCCAGCAGCTTGCTTTTAGGGGGATACAATGAGCAGTTCTTC. This chain links TRBV11-2 with TRBJ2-1, with D maybe TRBD1 (6 bases). Between the trimmed V and J ends, which lost 3 bases and 4 bases, there was a span of 13 bases. Germline CDR1 SGHAT, CDR2 FQNNGV. The CDR3 covers 15 residues.

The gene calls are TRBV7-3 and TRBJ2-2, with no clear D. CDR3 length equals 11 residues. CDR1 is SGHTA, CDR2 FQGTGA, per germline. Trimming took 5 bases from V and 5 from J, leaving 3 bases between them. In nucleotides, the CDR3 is TGTGCCAGCAGCCTGACCGGGGAGCTGTTTTTT. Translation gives CASSLTGELFF.

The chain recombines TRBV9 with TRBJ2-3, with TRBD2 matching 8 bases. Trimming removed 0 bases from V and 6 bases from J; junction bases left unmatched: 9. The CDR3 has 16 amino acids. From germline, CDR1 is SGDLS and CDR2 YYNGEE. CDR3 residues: CASSVGVGLASDTQYF. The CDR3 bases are TGTGCCAGCAGCGTAGGAGTAGGACTAGCCTCCGATACGCAGTATTTT.

CDR3 nucleotide sequence: TGCAGCGTTGAAGATGCTGGCCCCGGGGAGCTGTTTTTT. It specifies CSVEDAGPGELFF. The chain couples TRBV29-1 to TRBJ2-2; D unresolved. The germline CDR1 and CDR2 sequences are SQVTM and ANQGSEA. The germline V and J ends were trimmed by 0 bases and 6 bases, with 8 bases remaining between them. This CDR3 contains 13 residues.

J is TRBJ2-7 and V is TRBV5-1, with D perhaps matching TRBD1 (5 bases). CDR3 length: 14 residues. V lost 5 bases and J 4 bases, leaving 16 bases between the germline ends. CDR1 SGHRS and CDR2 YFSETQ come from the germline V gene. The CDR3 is CASSKTEGVYEQYF. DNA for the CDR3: TGCGCCAGCAGTAAAACAGAAGGGGTGTACGAGCAGTACTTC.

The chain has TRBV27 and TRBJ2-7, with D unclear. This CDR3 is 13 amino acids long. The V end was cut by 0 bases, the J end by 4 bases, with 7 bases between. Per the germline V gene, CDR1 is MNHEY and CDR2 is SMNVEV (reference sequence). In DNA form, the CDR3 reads TGTGCCAGCAGTTTATCTACACCATACGAGCAGTACTTC. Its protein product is CASSLSTPYEQYF.

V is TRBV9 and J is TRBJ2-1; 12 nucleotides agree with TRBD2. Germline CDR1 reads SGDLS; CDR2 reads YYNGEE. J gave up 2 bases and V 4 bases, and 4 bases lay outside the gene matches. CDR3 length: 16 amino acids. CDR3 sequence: CASSPRLAGAYNEQFF. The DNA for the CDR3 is TGTGCCAGCAGCCCCCGACTAGCGGGAGCCTACAATGAGCAGTTCTTC.

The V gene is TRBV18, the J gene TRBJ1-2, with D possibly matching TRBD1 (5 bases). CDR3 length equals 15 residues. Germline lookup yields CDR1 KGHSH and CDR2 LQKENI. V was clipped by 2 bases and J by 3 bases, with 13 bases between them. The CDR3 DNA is TGTGCCAGCTCACCAGGGGCAGGGATTTACTATGGCTACACCTTC. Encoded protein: CASSPGAGIYYGYTF.

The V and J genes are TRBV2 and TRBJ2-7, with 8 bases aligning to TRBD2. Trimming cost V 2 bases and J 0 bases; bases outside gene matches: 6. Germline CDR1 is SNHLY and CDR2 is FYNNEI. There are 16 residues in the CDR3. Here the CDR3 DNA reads TGTGCCAGCAGTGAACTTTTTAGCGGGAACTCCTACGAGCAGTACTTC. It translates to CASSELFSGNSYEQYF.

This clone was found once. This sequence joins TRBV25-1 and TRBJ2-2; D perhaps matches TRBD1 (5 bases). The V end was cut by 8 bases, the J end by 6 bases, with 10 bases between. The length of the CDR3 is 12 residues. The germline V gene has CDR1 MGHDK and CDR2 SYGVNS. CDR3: CASRKGSGELFF. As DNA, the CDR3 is TGTGCCAGCCGGAAGGGGTCCGGGGAGCTGTTTTTT.

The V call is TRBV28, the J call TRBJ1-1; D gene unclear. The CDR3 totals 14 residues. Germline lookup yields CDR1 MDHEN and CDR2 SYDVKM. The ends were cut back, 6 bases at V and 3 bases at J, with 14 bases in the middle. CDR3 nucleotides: TGTGCCAGCAGCCGACCAGGAGGAGACACTGAAGCTTTCTTT. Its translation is CASSRPGGDTEAFF.

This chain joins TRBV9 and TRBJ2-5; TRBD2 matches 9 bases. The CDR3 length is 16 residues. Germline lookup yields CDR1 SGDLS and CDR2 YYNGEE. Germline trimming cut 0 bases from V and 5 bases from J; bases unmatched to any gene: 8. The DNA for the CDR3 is TGTGCCAGCAGCGTAGGGATAGCGGGAGAGTGGGAGACCCAGTACTTC. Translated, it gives CASSVGIAGEWETQYF.

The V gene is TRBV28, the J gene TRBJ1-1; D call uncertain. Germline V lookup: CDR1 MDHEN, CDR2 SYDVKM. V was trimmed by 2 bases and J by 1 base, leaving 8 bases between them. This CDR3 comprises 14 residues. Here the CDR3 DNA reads TGTGCCAGCAGTTTACCCCAGGAGAACACTGAAGCTTTCTTT. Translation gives CASSLPQENTEAFF.

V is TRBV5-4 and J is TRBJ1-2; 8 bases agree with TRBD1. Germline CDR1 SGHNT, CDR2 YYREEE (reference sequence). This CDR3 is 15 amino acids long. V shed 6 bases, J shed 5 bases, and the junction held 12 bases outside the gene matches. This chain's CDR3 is CASMYAGGSVYGYTF. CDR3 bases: TGTGCCAGCATGTATGCAGGGGGCTCGGTGTATGGCTACACCTTC.

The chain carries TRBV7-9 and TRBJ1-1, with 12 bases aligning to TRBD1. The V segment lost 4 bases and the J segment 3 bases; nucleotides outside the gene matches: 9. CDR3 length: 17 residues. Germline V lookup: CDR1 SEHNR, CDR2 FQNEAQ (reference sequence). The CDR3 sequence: CASSSGTGGATDTEAFF. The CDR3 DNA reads TGTGCCAGCAGCTCCGGGACAGGGGGCGCGACGGACACTGAAGCTTTCTTT.

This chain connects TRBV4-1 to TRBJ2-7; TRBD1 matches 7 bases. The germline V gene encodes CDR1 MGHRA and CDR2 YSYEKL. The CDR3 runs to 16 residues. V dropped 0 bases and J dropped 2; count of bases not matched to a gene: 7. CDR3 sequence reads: CASSQDLDRSAYEQYF. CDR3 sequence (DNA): TGCGCCAGCAGCCAAGATCTGGACAGGAGTGCCTACGAGCAGTACTTC.

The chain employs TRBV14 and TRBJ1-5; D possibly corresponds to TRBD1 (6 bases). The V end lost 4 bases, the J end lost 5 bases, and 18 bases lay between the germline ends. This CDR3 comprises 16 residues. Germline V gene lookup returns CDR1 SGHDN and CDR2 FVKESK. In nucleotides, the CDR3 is TGTGCCAGCAGCCGGGGAGAACAGGGAGAGGATCAGCCCCAGCATTTT. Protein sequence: CASSRGEQGEDQPQHF.

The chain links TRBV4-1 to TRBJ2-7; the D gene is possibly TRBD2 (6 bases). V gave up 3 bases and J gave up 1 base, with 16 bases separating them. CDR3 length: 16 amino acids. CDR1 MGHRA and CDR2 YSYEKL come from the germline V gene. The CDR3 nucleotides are TGCGCCAGCAGCCAGTACGACCCGGGAGCATCCTACGAGCAGTACTTC. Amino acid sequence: CASSQYDPGASYEQYF.

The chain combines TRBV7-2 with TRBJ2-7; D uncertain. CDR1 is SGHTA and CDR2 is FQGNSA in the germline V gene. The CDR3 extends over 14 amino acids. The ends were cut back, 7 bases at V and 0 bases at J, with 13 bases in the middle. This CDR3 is CASNLIVTSYEQYF. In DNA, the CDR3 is TGTGCCAGCAACCTTATAGTTACCTCCTACGAGCAGTACTTC.

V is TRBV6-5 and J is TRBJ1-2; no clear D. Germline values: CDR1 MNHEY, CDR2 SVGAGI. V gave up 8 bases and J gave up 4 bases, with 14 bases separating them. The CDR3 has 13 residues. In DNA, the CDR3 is TGTGCCAGCGGTTCGTTTGCAGTCTATGGCTACACCTTC. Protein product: CASGSFAVYGYTF.

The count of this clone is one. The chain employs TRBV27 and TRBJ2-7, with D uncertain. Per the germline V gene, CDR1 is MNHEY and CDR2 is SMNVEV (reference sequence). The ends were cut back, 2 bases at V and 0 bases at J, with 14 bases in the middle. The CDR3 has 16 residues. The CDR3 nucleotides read TGTGCCAGCAGTTTAATTGCGTATACCCCCTCCTACGAGCAGTACTTC. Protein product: CASSLIAYTPSYEQYF.

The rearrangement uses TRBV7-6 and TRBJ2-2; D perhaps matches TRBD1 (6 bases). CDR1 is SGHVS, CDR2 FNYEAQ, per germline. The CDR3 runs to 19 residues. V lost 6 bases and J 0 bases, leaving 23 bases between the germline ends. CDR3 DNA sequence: TGTGCCAGCAGTATTAACGTCCGCCGGGCAGGGGCGAACACCGGGGAGCTGTTTTTT. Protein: CASSINVRRAGANTGELFF. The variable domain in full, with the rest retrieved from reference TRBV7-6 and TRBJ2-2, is GAGVSQSPRYKVTKRGQDVALRCDPISGHVSLYWYRQALGQGPEFLTYFNYEAQQDKSGLPNDRFSAERPEGSISTLTIQRTEQRDSAMYRCASSINVRRAGANTGELFFGEGSRLTVL.

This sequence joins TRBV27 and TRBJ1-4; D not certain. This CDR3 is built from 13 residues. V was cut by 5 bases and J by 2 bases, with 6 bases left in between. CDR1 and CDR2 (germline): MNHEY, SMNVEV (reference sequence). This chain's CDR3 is CASSPDTNEKLFF. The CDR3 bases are TGTGCCAGCAGTCCAGATACTAATGAAAAACTGTTTTTT.